The 26 T cell receptor beta chains given below trace back to one sample, sequenced in a study of blood T cell repertoires in COVID-19 (dated by TCRdb to about 2020). Library preparation used the immunoSEQ multiplex PCR assay. TCRdb mirrors the immuneACCESS table, restricted to in-frame sequences. Some clones are absent from its copies; in checked studies, under half trace to an unresolved V gene, and the reason for the others is unknown. For this sample the table gives 120,000 to 150,000 clones, of which roughly 82% were detected only once. The ten largest clones capture less than 15% of the sample. Sample: peripheral blood. The receptors here all came from an elderly man with acute or convalescent COVID-19.

This chain connects TRBV10-3 to TRBJ2-7; 9 nucleotides line up with TRBD1. CDR1 and CDR2 from the germline V gene are ENHRY and SYGVKD. J was trimmed by 6 bases and V by 1 base; bases with no gene match: 10. This CDR3 is built from 16 residues. The CDR3 DNA reads TGTGCCATCAGTGAGTTCCCTCGGGGACAGGGAGGCGAGCAGTACTTC. Encoded protein: CAISEFPRGQGGEQYF.

This clone was seen only a few times. The V call is TRBV27, the J call TRBJ1-1, with 8 bases fitting TRBD1. Germline V gives CDR1 MNHEY, CDR2 SMNVEV (reference sequence). With 4 bases clipped from V and 6 bases from J, the junction kept 10 bases outside the gene matches. This CDR3 is built from 15 residues. The CDR3 DNA reads as TGTGCCAGCAGTTGGACAGGGACGTTGAGGGCTGAAGCTTTCTTT. Its protein product is CASSWTGTLRAEAFF.

The J gene is TRBJ2-3, the V gene TRBV27; unclear D gene. Germline V lookup: CDR1 MNHEY, CDR2 SMNVEV (reference sequence). Deletions cut 0 bases from V and 4 bases from J, with 11 bases between. The CDR3 totals 15 residues. In nucleotides, the CDR3 is TGTGCCAGCAGTTTATCGGCGAGGTTGTCAGATACGCAGTATTTT. This encodes CASSLSARLSDTQYF.

V gene TRBV19 combines with J gene TRBJ1-2; D may be TRBD1 (6 bases). In germline, CDR1 is LNHDA, CDR2 SQIVND (reference sequence). CDR3 length: 14 residues. The V end lost 6 bases, the J end lost 0 bases, and 11 bases lay between the germline ends. In nucleotides, the CDR3 is TGTGCCAGTAGCCAGGGGTATACTAACTATGGCTACACCTTC. This sequence encodes CASSQGYTNYGYTF.

The chain employs TRBV5-8 and TRBJ2-5; maybe TRBD1 (5 bases). This CDR3 spans 15 amino acids. The germline CDR1 and CDR2 sequences are SGHTS and YDEGEE. V was clipped by 0 bases and J by 5 bases, with 14 bases between them. CDR3 sequence reads: CASSLASGLGETQYF. For the CDR3, the DNA is TGTGCCAGCAGCTTGGCGTCAGGGTTAGGGGAGACCCAGTACTTC.

On this clone: Just one base apart from a much larger clone, this may be a read error. This rearrangement joins TRBV6-5 to TRBJ1-1, with D hard to call. CDR3 length equals 16 residues. CDR1 is MNHEY, CDR2 SVGAGI, per germline. CDR3 amino acids: CASSYGGKYMNTEVFF. The CDR3 coding sequence is TGTGCCAGCAGTTACGGAGGTAAATACATGAACACTGAAGTTTTCTTT.

The chain combines TRBV11-2 with TRBJ1-1; 7 bases align to TRBD1. In germline, CDR1 is SGHAT, CDR2 FQNNGV. J lost 6 bases, V lost 5 bases, and 15 bases had no gene match. This CDR3 has 16 amino acids. The CDR3 is CASSPRGQTSSPEAFF. In DNA, the CDR3 is TGTGCCAGCAGCCCCCGGGGACAGACTTCCAGCCCTGAAGCTTTCTTT. Variable domain in full (rest from reference TRBV11-2 and TRBJ1-1): EAGVAQSPRYKIIEKRQSVAFWCNPISGHATLYWYQQILGQGPKLLIQFQNNGVVDDSQLPKDRFSAERLKGVDSTLKIQPAKLEDSAVYLCASSPRGQTSSPEAFFGQGTRLTVV.

The chain couples TRBV30 to TRBJ1-1; no clear D gene. Germline V gene data show CDR1 as GTSNPN and CDR2 as SVGIG (reference sequence). This CDR3 comprises 12 residues. V lost 3 bases, J lost 3 bases, and 8 bases lay in between. The CDR3, as DNA: TGTGCCTGGAGAACAGACGACACTGAAGCTTTCTTT. This codes for CAWRTDDTEAFF. The whole variable domain, remainder taken from reference TRBV30 and TRBJ1-1, is SQTIHQWPATLVQPVGSPLSLECTVEGTSNPNLYWYRQAAGRGLQLLFYSVGIGQISSEVPQNLSASRPQDRQFILSSKKLLLSDSGFYLCAWRTDDTEAFFGQGTRLTVV.

The chain carries TRBV5-1 and TRBJ1-1, with TRBD1 identical over 7 bases. Germline lookup yields CDR1 SGHRS and CDR2 YFSETQ. The CDR3 has 15 residues. J lost 7 bases, V lost 2 bases, and 11 bases had no gene match. The DNA for the CDR3 is TGCGCCAGCAGCTTCTCAGGGGGGAGTCCTCTTGAAGCTTTCTTT. Its translation is CASSFSGGSPLEAFF.

This clone came up a few times. The genes are TRBV7-6 and TRBJ1-4, with a tentative D call TRBD1 (6 bases). The V end lost 5 bases, the J end lost 12 bases, and 22 bases lay between the germline ends. This CDR3 has 15 residues. The germline V gene has CDR1 SGHVS and CDR2 FNYEAQ. The CDR3 loop reads CASSPGGLPVVELFF. CDR3 DNA: TGTGCCAGCAGCCCCGGGGGGCTGCCCGTGGTGGAACTGTTTTTT.

The CDR3 DNA follows: TGTGCCAGCAGCTTAAGAGCGGGGTTGAGGGAGACCCAGTACTTC. Protein sequence: CASSLRAGLRETQYF. The V gene is TRBV7-2, the J gene TRBJ2-5, with TRBD2 matching over 7 bases. The length of the CDR3 is 15 residues. In germline, CDR1 is SGHTA, CDR2 FQGNSA. J gave up 5 bases and V 2 bases, and 8 bases lay outside the gene matches.

This clone was picked up a small number of times. The CDR3 nucleotides are TGTGCCAGCTCTCGCGGGACAGCGAACACTGAAGCTTTCTTT. Translation: CASSRGTANTEAFF. The chain couples TRBV18 to TRBJ1-1; 7 bases align to TRBD1. Germline lookup yields CDR1 KGHSH and CDR2 LQKENI. The CDR3 length is 14 residues. Germline trimming cut 6 bases from V and 1 base from J; bases unmatched to any gene: 5.

V gene TRBV7-9 combines with J gene TRBJ2-2, with D possibly matching TRBD2 (5 bases). V was trimmed by 8 bases and J by 4 bases, leaving 17 bases between them. The CDR3 is 15 amino acids. Germline CDR1 reads SEHNR; CDR2 reads FQNEAQ (reference sequence). The CDR3 DNA follows: TGTGCCAGCGCCCTACCGGGATCTCCCACCGGGGAGCTGTTTTTT. It specifies CASALPGSPTGELFF.

The chain links TRBV19 to TRBJ2-3; 7 nucleotides agree with TRBD1. CDR3 size: 15 residues. The V gene end was trimmed by 5 bases and the J gene end by 3 bases; junction bases not matched to a gene: 8. Germline CDR1 and CDR2: LNHDA and SQIVND (reference sequence). The CDR3 coding sequence is TGTGCCAGTAGTGCCCGACAGGGAAAAACAGATACGCAGTATTTT. Protein sequence: CASSARQGKTDTQYF.

This clone has only a few counts. The gene calls are TRBV19 and TRBJ1-5; possibly TRBD1 for D (5 bases). Germline V gene data show CDR1 as LNHDA and CDR2 as SQIVND (reference sequence). V was clipped by 6 bases and J by 0 bases, with 12 bases between them. This CDR3 region has 15 residues. CDR3: CASSLNRYSNQPQHF. The CDR3 bases are TGTGCCAGTAGCCTCAACAGGTATAGCAATCAGCCCCAGCATTTT. Full variable domain (outside the CDR3, taken from reference TRBV19 and TRBJ1-5): DGGITQSPKYLFRKEGQNVTLSCEQNLNHDAMYWYRQDPGQGLRLIYYSQIVNDFQKGDIAEGYSVSREKKESFPLTVTSAQKNPTAFYLCASSLNRYSNQPQHFGDGTRLSIL.

The count of this clone is one. The gene calls are TRBV18 and TRBJ1-5; D is perhaps TRBD1 (5 bases). CDR1 and CDR2 from the germline V gene are KGHSH and LQKENI. This CDR3 is 13 amino acids long. The V gene lost 3 bases and the J gene lost 7 bases, with 10 bases spanning the gap. The CDR3 DNA follows: TGTGCCAGCTCACCGGAGGGGCACCAGCCCCAGCATTTT. Encoded protein: CASSPEGHQPQHF.

The V call is TRBV4-1, the J call TRBJ2-1; 9 positions match TRBD1. Looked up from germline, CDR1 is MGHRA and CDR2 is YSYEKL. Trimming cost V 1 base and J 9 bases; bases outside gene matches: 7. The CDR3 is made up of 15 amino acids. The CDR3 reads CASSQAGQGHPEQFF. The CDR3 DNA sequence: TGCGCCAGCAGCCAAGCGGGACAGGGACACCCTGAGCAGTTCTTC.

The V call is TRBV6-2 or TRBV6-3, the J call TRBJ1-1; D perhaps matches TRBD1 (5 bases). The CDR3 has 19 amino acids. Germline CDR1 reads MNHEY; CDR2 reads SVGEGT. V lost 0 bases and J lost 1, with 21 bases in between. The CDR3, as DNA: TGTGCCAGCAGTTACTCGATGGCTAAAGGCGGGGACTGGAACACTGAAGCTTTCTTT. Its protein is CASSYSMAKGGDWNTEAFF.

The J gene is TRBJ1-5, the V gene TRBV2; TRBD1 is a possible D gene (5 bases). CDR1 and CDR2 from the germline V gene are SNHLY and FYNNEI. The V end lost 7 bases, the J end lost 6 bases, and 13 bases lay between the germline ends. The CDR3 runs 13 residues. The CDR3 sequence is CASNEEGSQPQHF. DNA for the CDR3: TGTGCCAGCAATGAGGAGGGGAGTCAGCCCCAGCATTTT.

This sequence joins TRBV9 and TRBJ2-2, with TRBD1 identical over 7 bases. V shed 2 bases and J 6 bases; nucleotides not matched to a gene: 4. The CDR3 totals 14 residues. CDR1 is SGDLS and CDR2 is YYNGEE in the germline V gene. This CDR3 reads CASSVIGTAGELFF. DNA for the CDR3: TGTGCCAGCAGCGTTATAGGGACAGCCGGGGAGCTGTTTTTT.

This clone appeared once. The CDR3 here is CASTGGGGTGELFF. The DNA for the CDR3 is TGCGCCAGCACGGGAGGGGGAGGCACCGGGGAGCTGTTTTTT. The V call is TRBV10-2, the J call TRBJ2-2; 8 bases fit TRBD2. The junction had 5 bases not matched to a gene; V was cut back by 7 bases and J by 4 bases. Germline V gene sequence: CDR1 WSHSY, CDR2 SAAADI. The CDR3 sequence is 14 residues long.

The rearrangement links TRBV11-2 to TRBJ2-1; 7 nucleotides align to TRBD2. Trimming took 0 bases from V and 7 from J; bases not matched to a gene: 6. Looked up from germline, CDR1 is SGHAT and CDR2 is FQNNGV. This CDR3 spans 15 amino acids. The CDR3 region is CASSLEGGGWNEQFF. The DNA of the CDR3 is TGTGCCAGCAGCTTAGAAGGCGGGGGATGGAATGAGCAGTTCTTC.

This chain joins TRBV2 and TRBJ1-2; D is ambiguous. V was cut by 8 bases and J by 5 bases, with 18 bases left in between. CDR3 length: 14 amino acids. In germline, CDR1 is SNHLY, CDR2 FYNNEI. CDR3 region: CASSEGRKPYGYTF. CDR3 coding DNA: TGTGCCAGCTCCGAAGGGAGAAAACCTTATGGCTACACCTTC.

The chain recombines TRBV4-1 with TRBJ1-1; D is ambiguous. The CDR3 is made up of 15 amino acids. The ends were cut back, 4 bases at V and 0 bases at J, with 12 bases in the middle. The V gene's germline CDR1 is MGHRA and CDR2 YSYEKL. The CDR3 nucleotides are TGCGCCAGCAGCCGGAGGCTTCTATTGAACACTGAAGCTTTCTTT. Its protein is CASSRRLLLNTEAFF.

This chain links TRBV7-9 with TRBJ2-2; 7 bases map to TRBD2. The CDR3 length is 15 residues. Losses at the gene ends were 8 bases for V and 3 bases for J; bases not matched to a gene: 9. Germline-derived CDR1 and CDR2 are SEHNR and FQNEAQ (reference sequence). The CDR3 loop is CASLWSGRDTGELFF. DNA of the CDR3: TGTGCCAGCCTGTGGTCAGGGAGGGACACCGGGGAGCTGTTTTTT.

The rearrangement uses TRBV19 and TRBJ1-2; 9 nucleotides match TRBD1. Unmatched junction bases numbered 11, after V lost 7 bases and J lost 8 bases. Germline CDR1 and CDR2: LNHDA and SQIVND (reference sequence). There are 14 residues in the CDR3. In nucleotides, the CDR3 is TGTGCCAGTACCCAAACAGGGGGCGGACCGGGCTACACCTTC. Amino acids: CASTQTGGGPGYTF.